The clone carrying this TCR beta chain was observed a single time. Its specificity is unknown. V shed 5 bases and J shed 8 bases, with 12 bases lying between them. The CDR3 loop spans 12 amino acids. The germline gives CDR1 SGHTA, CDR2 FQGNSA. TCR beta libraries used roughly 2 micrograms of DNA from cryopreserved PBMCs. The data stem from a study of cytotoxic CD8 clonotypes in ibrutinib-treated CLL. Study-wide results and caveats: Baseline clonality exceeded age-matched healthy donors and tracked circulating CD8+ T-cell counts.

Clones were read by immunoSEQ multiplex PCR, and TCRdb kept only the in-frame ones, dropping some. The sample includes over 75,000 clones, 60% to 80% of them seen just once. The sequencing used PBMCs, collected after 12 months of ibrutinib treatment. The sequence derives from a human donor with chronic lymphocytic leukemia. The chain has TRBV7-2 and TRBJ1-1; D unresolved. The CDR3 loop reads CASSLRAGEAFF. The CDR3 nucleotides are TGTGCCAGCAGCCTTCGGGCGGGGGAAGCTTTCTTT.